A selection of T cell receptor beta chains follows, all from one sample in a study of T cell responses to AZD1222 COVID-19 vaccine. Clones were read by immunoSEQ multiplex PCR, and TCRdb kept only the in-frame ones, dropping some. The sample gives fewer than 150,000 clones, 88% of which show up once; about 6% is in the top ten. The specimen was peripheral blood, collected 28 days after the second AZD1222 dose. These receptors were collected from an adult who received the AZD1222 COVID-19 vaccine. Each CDR3 is given with its conserved first and last residue. D genes are given only for firm matches. For some rows the clone size is stated as once, few or many, or as a class when expanded; others skip it.

TRBD1	TRBV6-5	.	TRBJ1-6	TGTGCCAGCAGACCTCCGGGACAGGATAATTCACCCCTCCACTTT	CASRPPGQDNSPLHF
.	TRBV19	.	TRBJ1-5	TGTGCCAGTAGTATGGCAGGGAATAGCAATCAGCCCCAGCATTTT	CASSMAGNSNQPQHF
.	TRBV27	.	TRBJ2-1	TGTGCCAGCAGTTTATCCTATGGAAGACCGGACAGACCCTACAATGAGCAGTTCTTC	CASSLSYGRPDRPYNEQFF
TRBD1	TRBV11-1	.	TRBJ2-7	TGTGCCAGCAGCTCACGGACAGGGGGCTCCTACGAGCAGTACTTC	CASSSRTGGSYEQYF
.	TRBV5-4	.	TRBJ2-2	TGTGCCAGCAGCCCCGGGTTAGTTAACACCGGGGAGCTGTTTTTT	CASSPGLVNTGELFF
.	TRBV5-1	once	TRBJ1-1	TGCGCCAGCAGCTTGGATGGTCAGGGGCACACTGAAGCTTTCTTT	CASSLDGQGHTEAFF
TRBD1	TRBV30	.	TRBJ2-7	TGTGCCTGGAGTTCTGGACAGGGAGGCTACGAGCAGTACTTC	CAWSSGQGGYEQYF
TRBD1	TRBV2	.	TRBJ1-5	TGTGCCAGCAGTCGGGACAGAAATCAGCCCCAGCATTTT	CASSRDRNQPQHF
TRBD1	TRBV28	.	TRBJ2-7	TGTGCCAGCACCGGGGACAGCTCCTACGAGCAGTACTTC	CASTGDSSYEQYF
.	TRBV5-8	.	TRBJ1-4	TGTGCCAGCAGCTTATCGGAGGGGAATGAAAAACTGTTTTTT	CASSLSEGNEKLFF
.	TRBV9	.	TRBJ1-2	TGTGCCAGCAGCGTAGCTGCGGAGCAAACCCCCTATGGCTACACCTTC	CASSVAAEQTPYGYTF
TRBD2	TRBV27	.	TRBJ2-7	TGTGCCAGCGGCGGACTAGCGGGTCTCGAGCAGTACTTC	CASGGLAGLEQYF
.	TRBV19	.	TRBJ1-1	TGTGCCAGTAGTAGCGGGACGTCGCACCACACTGAAGCTTTCTTT	CASSSGTSHHTEAFF
.	TRBV6-5	.	TRBJ2-5	TGTGCCAGCAGTTACGCGGGCGGAAGATCAGAGGCCCAGTACTTC	CASSYAGGRSEAQYF
TRBD2	TRBV4-3	medium-sized	TRBJ2-2	TGCGCCAGCAGCCCCTCCTTGCGGGGGGTCGGGACCGGGGAGCTGTTTTTT	CASSPSLRGVGTGELFF
.	TRBV28	.	TRBJ2-7	TGTGCCAGCAGTTTATTCAACTCGCCTCAATACGAGCAGTACTTC	CASSLFNSPQYEQYF
.	TRBV7-9	.	TRBJ2-7	TGTGCCAGCAGACCTGGGGGGACTTACGAGCAGTACTTC	CASRPGGTYEQYF
TRBD1	TRBV18	.	TRBJ2-7	TGTGCCAGCTCATCGACAGGGGGAAGGAGCTCCGAGCAGTACTTC	CASSSTGGRSSEQYF
.	TRBV7-9	.	TRBJ2-3	TGTGCCAGCAGCGATACACCTGGGGGAGATACGCAGTATTTT	CASSDTPGGDTQYF
.	TRBV11-3	once	TRBJ1-1	TGTGCCAGCAGTTTGATGGCCGACACTGAAGCTTTCTTT	CASSLMADTEAFF
.	TRBV18	.	TRBJ2-3	TGTGCCAGCTCACCGAGCCGAGGCAGGGTCGATGGAGATACGCAGTATTTT	CASSPSRGRVDGDTQYF
.	TRBV11-2	.	TRBJ1-3	TGTGCCAGCAGCTTAGGACACGCTGGAAACACCATATATTTT	CASSLGHAGNTIYF
.	TRBV19	once	TRBJ1-5	TGTGCCAGTAGTATCGCTGGTTTTCGCAATCAGCCCCAGCATTTT	CASSIAGFRNQPQHF
.	TRBV4-2	.	TRBJ2-7	TGTGCCAGCAGCCAAGGGTTGAGGGAGCAGTACTTC	CASSQGLREQYF
.	TRBV2	.	TRBJ1-3	TGTGCCAGCAGTGTTAGACCGTCCCTCTCTGGAAACACCATATATTTT	CASSVRPSLSGNTIYF
.	TRBV28	.	TRBJ1-2	TGTGCCAGCAGTTCCAACTATGGCTACACCTTC	CASSSNYGYTF
.	TRBV5-4	.	TRBJ1-1	TGTGCCAGCAGCCCTACAGACAACACTGAAGCTTTCTTT	CASSPTDNTEAFF
.	TRBV7-8	.	TRBJ1-6	TGTGCCAGCAGCTCCGTAGGTGGGGCCGTGTCACCCCTCCACTTT	CASSSVGGAVSPLHF
.	TRBV4-3	.	TRBJ1-3	TGCGCCAGCAGCCTCCGCAGGGGTGGCGGAAACACCATATATTTT	CASSLRRGGGNTIYF
TRBD2	TRBV4-1	once	TRBJ2-7	TGCGCCAGCAGCCAAGATCCCCTAGCGGGATGGACCGACGAGCAGTACTTC	CASSQDPLAGWTDEQYF
TRBD2	TRBV5-4	.	TRBJ2-4	TGTGCCAGCAGCCAAGGACTAGCGGGAGGGCTGTCAAACATTCAGTACTTC	CASSQGLAGGLSNIQYF
.	TRBV4-1	.	TRBJ1-2	TGCGCCAGCAGCCAAGATCCACTATATGGCTACACCTTC	CASSQDPLYGYTF
.	TRBV5-4	.	TRBJ1-1	TGTGCCAGCAGCGGTGGTGGAGGGGGTAATACTGAAGCTTTCTTT	CASSGGGGGNTEAFF
TRBD1	TRBV7-2	.	TRBJ1-5	TGTGCCAGCAGCCCGGCCCAGGGGGGGGGTCAGCCCCAGCATTTT	CASSPAQGGGQPQHF
.	TRBV6-5	.	TRBJ1-1	TGTGCCAGCAGGGGTTGGAACACTGAAGCTTTCTTT	CASRGWNTEAFF
TRBD2	TRBV29-1	.	TRBJ2-7	TGCAGCGTTGGCGGGACTACCGCCTACGAGCAGTACTTC	CSVGGTTAYEQYF
.	TRBV7-2	.	TRBJ1-5	TGTGCCAGCAGCATCCGACAGGGCAATCAGCCCCAGCATTTT	CASSIRQGNQPQHF
.	TRBV5-1	once	TRBJ1-3	TGCGCCAGCAGCTTGTGGCGTGAGCCCGCGAGCTCTGGAAACACCATATATTTT	CASSLWREPASSGNTIYF
.	TRBV2	.	TRBJ1-2	TGTGCCAGCAGGAGGGATATGGGCGGCTACACCTTC	CASRRDMGGYTF
TRBD1	TRBV7-2	.	TRBJ2-5	TGTGCCAGCAGGGGACAGCCCCAAGAGACCCAGTACTTC	CASRGQPQETQYF
.	TRBV28	.	TRBJ2-4	TGTGCCAGCAGTTTGCAGGACAAAAACATTCAGTACTTC	CASSLQDKNIQYF